The clone carrying this TCR beta chain was recorded a few times. Its specificity is unknown. Bone marrow was sampled from every patient at the time of active disease. This entry comes from a study of read filtering for tumor transcriptome and immune sequencing. Study in general: By R-ISS, stages I, II and III held approximately 8, 17 and 7 patients.

From roughly 390 ng of RNA, a library with molecular barcoded alpha/delta and beta/gamma adaptors was made. A single record per CDR3 protein comes from TCRdb applying MiXCR to the reads. The sample lists 130,000 or so distinct CDR3 sequences, roughly 13% occurring once. General study findings and limits: Even smaller IR-seq throughput identified most shared clonotypes.

V gave up 8 bases and J gave up 5 bases; unmatched junction bases: 6. Looked up from germline, CDR1 is SGHKS and CDR2 is YYEKEE (reference sequence). This CDR3 has 13 amino acids. The chain uses TRBV5-5 and TRBJ1-4, with 7 bases identical to TRBD1. This clonotype was sampled from a donor at least 40 years old with multiple myeloma. The sequenced sample was a population of CD138-negative cells sorted from bone marrow. The CDR3 is CASTGQRNEKLFF. The CDR3 DNA reads as TGTGCCAGTACGGGACAGAGAAATGAAAAACTGTTTTTT.